This entry concerns a single T cell receptor beta chain. Its antigen is unidentified. cDNA libraries for TCR beta contained unique molecular identifiers. When about 0.95 to 10 million T cells were used, they gave about 540,000 cDNA molecules. Each CDR3 protein is one row after TCRdb ran MiXCR on the PCR reads. The data show over 150,000 distinct CDR3 sequences, over 25% seen once. This sample was included in a study of post-analysis software for immune sequencing data. Across the whole study: Multiple sclerosis in the patients followed relapsing-remitting, secondary progressive and progressive-relapsing courses. Study results and limitations: Samples from a shared batch, those prepared together, strongly co-clustered by F measure. Controls significantly exceeded multiple sclerosis patients in normalized Chao1 diversity.

This TCR came from a girl aged 5 to 17 with multiple sclerosis. Material: blood.

For the CDR3, the DNA is TGTGCCAGCAGCCATGAGGACAGACCGAACACTGAAGCTTTCTTT. It encodes CASSHEDRPNTEAFF. The chain is built from TRBV3-1 and TRBJ1-1; D is possibly TRBD1 (6 bases). The germline CDR1 and CDR2 sequences are LGHDT and YNNKEL (reference sequence). V was trimmed by 3 bases and J by 1 base, leaving 12 bases between them. The CDR3 covers 15 residues. Drawing the rest from reference TRBV3-1 and TRBJ1-1, the complete variable domain is DTAVSQTPKYLVTQMGNDKSIKCEQNLGHDTMYWYKQDSKKFLKIMFSYNNKELIINETVPNRFSPKSPDKAHLNLHINSLELGDSAVYFCASSHEDRPNTEAFFGQGTRLTVV.